This TCR beta chain was identified during a study of T-cell reconstitution after alpha-beta-depleted transplantation in children. The V gene's germline CDR1 is MNHEY and CDR2 SVGAGI. This CDR3 contains 13 residues. V was shortened by 0 bases and J by 2 bases, with 4 bases between the two germline ends. This sample's TCRbeta library carried unique molecular identifier barcodes. One entry per CDR3 protein, called by TCRdb with MiXCR from the PCR reads. The sample shows fewer than 120,000 distinct CDR3 sequences, 10% of them seen only once. This clonotype was found many times. This rearrangement joins TRBV6-5 to TRBJ1-2; D gene uncertain. This receptor was identified in a human donor who donated a stem cell graft to a child with acute lymphoblastic leukemia. This sample comprised PBMCs from the stem cell graft donor, obtained from the stem cell graft. The CDR3 sequence: CASSYSRNYGYTF. DNA for the CDR3: TGTGCCAGCAGTTACTCCAGGAACTATGGCTACACCTTC.